A single sample gave rise to the 5 T cell receptor beta chains below, sequenced in a study of T cells in Graves' hyperthyroidism and ophthalmopathy. It was RNA transcripts that yielded the amplified TCR beta CDR3 regions. HTBI primers were the set used in a first-round RT-PCR of the TCR CDR3. A single record per CDR3 protein comes from TCRdb applying MiXCR to the multiplex PCR reads. The sample carries 650,000 to 800,000 distinct CDR3 sequences, 45% recorded once. The sample taken for sequencing was peripheral blood or thyroid tissue (not recorded which). The receptors come from an adult man with Graves' disease, either hyperthyroidism or ophthalmopathy (not recorded which).

The chain recombines TRBV7-8 with TRBJ2-2; 8 bases map to TRBD2. Germline assignment: CDR1 SGHVS and CDR2 FQNEAQ. This CDR3 has 18 amino acids. V lost 1 base, J lost 5 bases, and 12 bases stayed unmatched. The CDR3 bases are TGTGCCAGCAGCTTAGTGTTCGCGGGAGGAGTCGGAACCGGGGAGCTGTTTTTT. This encodes CASSLVFAGGVGTGELFF. Complete variable domain (other parts from reference TRBV7-8 and TRBJ2-2): GAGVSQSPRYKVAKRGQDVALRCDPISGHVSLFWYQQALGQGPEFLTYFQNEAQLDKSGLPSDRFFAERPEGSVSTLKIQRTQQEDSAVYLCASSLVFAGGVGTGELFFGEGSRLTVL.

This clonotype occurred a few times. The J gene is TRBJ1-2, the V gene TRBV5-1; D gene unclear. Trimming left V 4 bases short and J 5 bases short, with 18 bases between. Germline lookup yields CDR1 SGHRS and CDR2 YFSETQ. The CDR3 contains 15 residues. The CDR3 DNA reads TGCGCCAGCAGCCAAGAGGTCGACGGGATTTATGGCTACACCTTC. Translated: CASSQEVDGIYGYTF.

The J gene is TRBJ1-1, the V gene TRBV7-6; D not resolved. The CDR3 runs to 14 residues. Germline CDR1 reads SGHVS; CDR2 reads FNYEAQ. V lost 6 bases and J lost 3, with 14 bases in between. Here the CDR3 reads CASSEAPGYTEAFF. The DNA for the CDR3 is TGTGCCAGCAGTGAAGCCCCGGGATACACTGAAGCTTTCTTT.

The CDR3 reads CATSRDRYQYGYTF. DNA for the CDR3: TGTGCCACCAGCCGGGACAGATATCAATATGGCTACACCTTC. The rearrangement uses TRBV15 and TRBJ1-2; 7 bases fit TRBD1. From germline, CDR1 is LNHNV and CDR2 YYDKDF (reference sequence). The length of the CDR3 is 14 residues. V was clipped by 5 bases and J by 5 bases; unmatched bases: 8. Looking up the rest from reference TRBV15 and TRBJ1-2 gives the full variable domain: DAMVIQNPRYQVTQFGKPVTLSCSQTLNHNVMYWYQQKSSQAPKLLFHYYDKDFNNEADTPDNFQSRRPNTSFCFLDIRSPGLGDTAMYLCATSRDRYQYGYTFGSGTRLTVV.

V usage is TRBV7-6 and J usage is TRBJ2-5; TRBD1 aligns across 8 bases. The CDR3 sequence is 15 residues long. CDR1 is SGHVS, CDR2 FNYEAQ, per germline. V shed 4 bases and J 3 bases; nucleotides not matched to a gene: 7. CDR3 nucleotides: TGTGCCAGCAGCTACCGGACAGGGATGGAAGAGACCCAGTACTTC. This translates into CASSYRTGMEETQYF.